The clone carrying this T cell receptor (beta chain) showed up just a few times. The target antigen is unknown. Other nucleotide sequences from this sample produce the same CDR3. V was shortened by 0 bases and J by 4 bases, with 8 bases between the two germline ends. CDR3 size: 13 residues. CDR1 and CDR2 (germline): SGHTS, YDEGEE. This entry is derived from a study of shared clonotypes between healthy human individuals. Study details: Every donor yielded three CD4 naive, three CD4 memory, two CD8 naive and one CD8 memory plate.

Assay: immunoSEQ multiplex PCR; the TCRdb copy retains only in-frame clones and omits some. This table holds around 2,100,000 clones, less than 95% found once. CD45RO-negative, CCR7-selected cells formed the naive CD8 fraction, which excluded terminally differentiated effector memory CD45RA+ cells. General study findings and limits: In contrast to clonotypes shared by all four donors, non-shared clonotypes had lower generation probabilities.

The receptor's source is a man between 18 and 29 years old in good health. This chain links TRBV5-8 with TRBJ2-7, with D possibly being TRBD2 (7 bases). Input material: naive CD8+ T cells sorted from blood. CDR3 in amino acids: CASSLEGGYEQYF. The CDR3 DNA reads as TGTGCCAGCAGCTTGGAGGGGGGGTACGAGCAGTACTTC.